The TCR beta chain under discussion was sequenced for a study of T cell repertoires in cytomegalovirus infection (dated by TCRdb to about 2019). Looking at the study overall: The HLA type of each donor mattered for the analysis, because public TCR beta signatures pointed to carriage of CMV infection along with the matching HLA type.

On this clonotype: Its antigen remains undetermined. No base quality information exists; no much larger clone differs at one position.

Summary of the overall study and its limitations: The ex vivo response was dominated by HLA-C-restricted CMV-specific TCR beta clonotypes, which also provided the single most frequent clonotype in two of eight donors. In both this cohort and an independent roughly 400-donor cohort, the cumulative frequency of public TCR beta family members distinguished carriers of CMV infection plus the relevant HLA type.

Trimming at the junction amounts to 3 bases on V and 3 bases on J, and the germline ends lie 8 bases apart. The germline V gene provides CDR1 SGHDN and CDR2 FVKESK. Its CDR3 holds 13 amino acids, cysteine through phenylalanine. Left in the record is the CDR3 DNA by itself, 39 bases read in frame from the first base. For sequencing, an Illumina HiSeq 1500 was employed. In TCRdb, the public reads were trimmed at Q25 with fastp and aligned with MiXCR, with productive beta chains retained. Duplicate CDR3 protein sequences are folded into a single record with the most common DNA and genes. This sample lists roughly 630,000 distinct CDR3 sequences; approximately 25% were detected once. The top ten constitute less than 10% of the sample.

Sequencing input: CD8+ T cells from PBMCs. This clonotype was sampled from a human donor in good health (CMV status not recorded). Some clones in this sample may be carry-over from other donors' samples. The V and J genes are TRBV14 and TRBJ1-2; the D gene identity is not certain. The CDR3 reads CASSQAPDYGYTF. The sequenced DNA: TGTGCCAGCAGCCAGGCACCAGACTATGGCTACACCTTC.